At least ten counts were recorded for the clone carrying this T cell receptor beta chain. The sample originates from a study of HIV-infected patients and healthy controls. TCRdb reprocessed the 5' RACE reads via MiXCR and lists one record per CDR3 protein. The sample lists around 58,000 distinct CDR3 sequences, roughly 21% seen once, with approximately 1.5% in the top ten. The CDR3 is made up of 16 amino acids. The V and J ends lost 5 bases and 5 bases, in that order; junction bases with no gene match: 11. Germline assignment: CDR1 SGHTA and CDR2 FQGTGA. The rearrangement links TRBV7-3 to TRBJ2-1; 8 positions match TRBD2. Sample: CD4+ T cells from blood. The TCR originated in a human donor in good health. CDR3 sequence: CASSPTGLAGNNEQFF. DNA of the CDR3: TGTGCCAGCAGCCCGACCGGGCTAGCGGGCAACAATGAGCAGTTCTTC.